The rows below give T cell receptor beta chains drawn from one sample of a study of OX40 agonist ivuxolimab in advanced cancers. Data came from immunoSEQ multiplex PCR; TCRdb stores just in-frame clones and leaves some out. The data hold 13,000 to 15,000 clones, with approximately 84% observed a single time. This material consisted of CD4+ or CD8+ T cells sorted from blood, taken in a trial of the OX40 agonist ivuxolimab. The receptor set was obtained from an adult with an advanced solid tumor such as melanoma, head and neck, liver or kidney cancer. CDR3s include the opening cysteine and the closing phenylalanine or tryptophan. The order of the fields is D gene, V gene, J gene, clone size, CDR3 protein, CDR3 DNA. The D gene is left open where the match is weak. Rows give clone size only sometimes, using once, few, many, or a class for an expanded clone.

TRBD2	TRBV19	TRBJ2-7	.	CASSTLAGSYEQYF	TGTGCCAGTAGTACGCTAGCGGGCTCCTACGAGCAGTACTTC
TRBD1	TRBV7-6	TRBJ2-7	.	CASSLYRGRGENEQYF	TGTGCCAGCAGCTTATACAGGGGGCGAGGAGAGAACGAGCAGTACTTC
.	TRBV7-6	TRBJ1-6	once	CASSQEPSDNSPLHF	TGTGCCAGCAGCCAAGAACCTTCGGATAATTCACCCCTCCACTTT
.	TRBV7-3	TRBJ2-7	.	CASSSGNEQYF	TGTGCCAGCAGCTCGGGGAACGAGCAGTACTTC
.	TRBV6-5	TRBJ1-4	.	CASSYGQNVNEKLFF	TGTGCCAGCAGTTATGGGCAGAATGTTAATGAAAAACTGTTTTTT
TRBD2	TRBV15	TRBJ2-5	.	CATKGPSGETQYF	TGTGCCACCAAAGGACCTAGCGGGGAGACCCAGTACTTC
.	TRBV6-5	TRBJ1-1	.	CASVNGVNTEAFF	TGTGCCAGCGTGAATGGGGTGAACACTGAAGCTTTCTTT
TRBD1	TRBV13	TRBJ1-1	.	CASSPPGQGGYTEAFF	TGTGCCAGCAGCCCCCCCGGACAGGGGGGGTACACTGAAGCTTTCTTT
TRBD2	TRBV4-3	TRBJ2-7	.	CASSQDSSGGPYEQYF	TGCGCCAGCAGCCAAGATAGTAGCGGGGGTCCCTACGAGCAGTACTTC
.	TRBV7-9	TRBJ2-1	.	CASSSPVAPSYNEQFF	TGTGCCAGCAGCTCCCCCGTAGCCCCCTCCTACAATGAGCAGTTCTTC